This T cell receptor (beta chain) was observed in a study of blood T cells in healthy people across ages. Study in general: Through template switching, about one barcoded beta molecule was captured per two T cells, as measured in model experiments. Whole-study findings and limits: There was no known CMV status for donors, so expanded clonotype changes were possibly confounded.

Primed by a sample-barcoded 5' primer and a J-beta primer mix, a second PCR proceeded for about 7 to 11 cycles. Every cDNA molecule bore a tag from a template-switch adaptor containing 12 random nucleotides. TCRdb passed the 5' RACE reads through MiXCR, listing each CDR3 protein once. The sample records some 640,000 distinct CDR3 sequences, roughly 31% being singletons. Extractions gave at least 6 micrograms of total RNA per sample. CDR3 length: 14 residues. The ends were cut back, 3 bases at V and 1 base at J, with 10 bases in the middle. CDR1 is SGHRS, CDR2 YFSETQ, per germline. Turning to this clonotype: What it binds is not known.

Sequencing used blood. This chain links TRBV5-1 with TRBJ2-5; D is perhaps TRBD1 or TRBD2 (5 bases each). The clonotype was recovered from a woman older than 75 in good health. This CDR3 reads CASSWGTAQETQYF. The CDR3 DNA reads TGCGCCAGCAGCTGGGGGACGGCCCAAGAGACCCAGTACTTC.